This TCR beta chain was identified in a study of lymphopenia after photon versus proton radiotherapy (dated by TCRdb to the late 2010s). With respect to the entire study: Photon and proton radiation therapy were compared by the study for their immunological effects in patients with gastrointestinal tumors who developed high-grade lymphopenia. The study was designed to characterize how the impact on the immune system differs between the two radiation modalities. The approximately 20 patients in the cohort had gastrointestinal tumors, were treated with either photon or proton therapy, and subsequently developed lymphopenia.

The library was built by means of the immunoSEQ multiplex PCR assay. Alongside multiparametric flow cytometry, deep sequencing of rearranged TCR beta loci was used to profile the T cell repertoires. What TCRdb holds here is the immuneACCESS table cut down to in-frame rearrangements. Part of the clones is not present; checked against another copy, under half of the missing clones reflect an unresolved V gene, and the others are unexplained. The sample yields tens of thousands of clones; around 87% were counted once. Jointly, the top ten make up 10% to 14% of the sample. This clone was seen only a few times. No antigen is known for it. There are no base qualities to consult, and no much larger clone falls within one base. What the research found in general, with its limitations: During treatment, patients who received photon therapy lost naive T cells and TCR diversity and gained effector/memory populations, whereas patients who received proton therapy remained relatively stable. After the lymphocyte count nadir, repertoires from photon-treated patients showed oligoclonal expansion, particularly of CD8+ Temra cells, and this expansion drove the decline in diversity. The survival association was assessed only in patients who died, and the authors presented better survival with proton therapy as a possibility rather than a demonstrated result. Across the cohort, a larger post-nadir drop in TCR diversity was inversely correlated with overall survival time among patients who died.

Reading the germline V gene gives CDR1 KGHSY and CDR2 FQNENV. V is reduced by 0 bases and J by 1 base, leaving a spacing of 12 bases between them. From the cysteine up to the phenylalanine, the CDR3 has a length of 16 residues. Only the CDR3 portion is preserved as DNA: 48 bases, with reading frame beginning at the first base. This clonotype was obtained from a man aged 80 or over with esophageal cancer. In this chain, TRBV16 is recombined with TRBJ1-1, with the D gene not clear enough to name. This sample comprised peripheral blood, obtained from a patient treated with proton-based radiotherapy. The CDR3 is CASSQSIVYSNTEAFF. The DNA sequence is TGTGCCAGCAGCCAATCGATTGTATACTCGAACACTGAAGCTTTCTTT.